This T cell receptor beta chain is from a study of shared clonotypes between healthy human individuals. Libraries were prepared by immunoSEQ multiplex PCR; TCRdb keeps only in-frame clonotypes and omits some of them. The table lists about 2 million clones, about 95% of them singletons. The naive CD8 population came from CD45RO-negative cells selected for CCR7, without terminally differentiated effector memory CD45RA+ cells. The sequenced material came from naive CD8+ T cells sorted from blood. The receptor was derived from a man between 18 and 29 years old in good health.

CDR3 residues: CASSQPGRVSVSHNSPLHF. The CDR3 bases are TGCGCCAGCAGTCAACCAGGGCGGGTTTCAGTCTCTCATAATTCACCCCTCCACTTT. The rearrangement uses TRBV23-1 and TRBJ1-6; D possibly corresponds to TRBD1 (5 bases). Being an ORF, TRBV23-1 has a function that is uncertain. The CDR3 is 19 amino acids. V shed 2 bases and J shed 5 bases, with 22 bases lying between them.